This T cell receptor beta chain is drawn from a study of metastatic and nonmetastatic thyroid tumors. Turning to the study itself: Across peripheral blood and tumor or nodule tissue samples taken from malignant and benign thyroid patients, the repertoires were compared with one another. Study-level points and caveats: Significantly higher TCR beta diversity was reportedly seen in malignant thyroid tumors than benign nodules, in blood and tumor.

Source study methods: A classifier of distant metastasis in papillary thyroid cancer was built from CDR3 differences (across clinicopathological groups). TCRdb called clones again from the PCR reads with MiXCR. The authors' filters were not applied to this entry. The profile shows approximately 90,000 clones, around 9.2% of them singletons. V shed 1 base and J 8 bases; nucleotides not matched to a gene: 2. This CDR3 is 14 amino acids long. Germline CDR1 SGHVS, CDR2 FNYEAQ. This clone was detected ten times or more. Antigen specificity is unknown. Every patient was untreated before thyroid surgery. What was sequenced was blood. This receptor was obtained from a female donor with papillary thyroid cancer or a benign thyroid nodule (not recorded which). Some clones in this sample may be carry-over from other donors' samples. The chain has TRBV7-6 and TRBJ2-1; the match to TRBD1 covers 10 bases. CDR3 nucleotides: TGTGCCAGCAGCTTAGGGGACAGGGGCTATGAGCAGTTCTTC. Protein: CASSLGDRGYEQFF.